Listed here are 29 T cell receptor beta chains from one sample, sequenced in a study of T cells after yellow fever vaccination (dated by TCRdb to about 2019). Receptor libraries were prepared by 5' RACE. These reads were obtained on an Illumina HiSeq 2500. The raw public data were reprocessed by TCRdb itself: fastp quality trimming at Q25, MiXCR clonotype calling, in-frame beta chains only. Each entry is one CDR3 protein sequence, shown with its most common DNA and genes. The sample table shows 200,000 or so distinct CDR3 sequences, and about 7% are seen once. Roughly 1% of the sample is in the top ten clones. The sample's treatment or condition label, decoded: live attenuated yellow fever vaccine strain. The sequenced sample was CD4+ T cells sorted from PBMCs, obtained on the day of the yellow fever booster vaccination. Source of these receptors: a man aged 25 to 45 who received the YFV17D yellow fever vaccine.

The chain is built from TRBV20-1 and TRBJ2-1; TRBD2 aligns across 12 bases. CDR3 size: 17 residues. From germline, CDR1 is DFQATT and CDR2 SNEGSKA (reference sequence). V gave up 1 base and J gave up 4 bases; unmatched junction bases: 8. DNA for the CDR3: TGCAGTGCTAGAGTAGGTGCTAGCGGGAGGGGTTACAATGAGCAGTTCTTC. Its translation: CSARVGASGRGYNEQFF.

This clonotype occurred many times. CDR3: CASSASGSREQYF. CDR3 bases: TGTGCCAGCAGCGCATCAGGGAGTCGAGAGCAGTACTTC. The genes are TRBV5-5 and TRBJ2-7; D might be TRBD1 or TRBD2, each matching 5 bases. V lost 4 bases to trimming and J lost 7 bases, with 15 bases between them. The length of the CDR3 is 13 residues. CDR1 SGHKS and CDR2 YYEKEE come from the germline V gene (reference sequence). Combining the CDR3 with reference TRBV5-5 and TRBJ2-7 gives the whole variable domain DAGVTQSPTHLIKTRGQQVTLRCSPISGHKSVSWYQQVLGQGPQFIFQYYEKEERGRGNFPDRFSARQFPNYSSELNVNALLLGDSALYLCASSASGSREQYFGPGTRLTVT.

This clonotype appeared once. The CDR3, as DNA: TGCGCCAGCAGCCAAGATCTCATGGAGGCTTACGAGCAGTACTTC. It is translated as CASSQDLMEAYEQYF. The gene calls are TRBV4-3 and TRBJ2-7, with a tentative D call TRBD2 (5 bases). The CDR3 contains 15 residues. Deletions cut 0 bases from V and 4 bases from J, with 13 bases between. The germline V gene has CDR1 LGHNA and CDR2 YSLEER.

In this sample, this clonotype turned up many times. The rearrangement joins TRBV7-2 to TRBJ2-1; tentatively, D is TRBD2 (6 bases). V shed 7 bases and J shed 9 bases, with 16 bases lying between them. CDR3 length: 13 amino acids. Looked up from germline, CDR1 is SGHTA and CDR2 is FQGNSA. The CDR3 coding sequence is TGTGCCAGCACGGGACTTAGCCCTACTGAGCAGTTCTTC. Encoded protein: CASTGLSPTEQFF.

This clonotype has more than one count but fewer than ten. This chain joins TRBV29-1 and TRBJ2-5; 11 bases are a match to TRBD2. Germline CDR1 reads SQVTM; CDR2 reads ANQGSEA. The CDR3 has 16 residues. J was trimmed by 4 bases and V by 0 bases; bases with no gene match: 7. CDR3 loop: CSVEEPGLAAGETQYF. DNA of the CDR3: TGCAGCGTTGAAGAACCGGGACTAGCGGCTGGAGAGACCCAGTACTTC.

There are a few counts of this clonotype. The chain recombines TRBV5-1 with TRBJ2-7; 8 bases are shared with TRBD2. V lost 2 bases, J lost 5 bases, and 6 bases stayed unmatched. CDR1 and CDR2 (germline): SGHRS, YFSETQ. The CDR3 is 14 residues long. The chain's CDR3 is CASSFQPGGNEQYF. The CDR3 DNA reads TGCGCCAGCAGCTTCCAACCGGGGGGGAACGAGCAGTACTTC. The full variable domain, in which reference TRBV5-1 and TRBJ2-7 provide the parts outside the CDR3, is KAGVTQTPRYLIKTRGQQVTLSCSPISGHRSVSWYQQTPGQGLQFLFEYFSETQRNKGNFPGRFSGRQFSNSRSEMNVSTLELGDSALYLCASSFQPGGNEQYFGPGTRLTVT.

This clonotype was observed at least ten times. The rearrangement uses TRBV29-1 and TRBJ2-7; the match to TRBD2 covers 7 bases. Germline CDR1 and CDR2: SQVTM and ANQGSEA. The junction had 5 bases not matched to a gene; V was cut back by 5 bases and J by 4 bases. This CDR3 has 12 residues. The CDR3, as DNA: TGCAGCGTTCAACCGGGGGGTTACGAGCAGTACTTC. The encoded protein is CSVQPGGYEQYF.

The J gene is TRBJ2-2, the V gene TRBV21-1; the listed D gene, TRBD2, was not tested against the DNA. TRBV21-1 is a pseudogene locus. CDR3 size: 18 residues. The CDR3 reads CASSKILAGGPRTGELFF. CDR3 coding DNA: TGTGCCAGCAGCAAAATCCTAGCGGGAGGGCCGCGGACCGGGGAGCTGTTTTTT.

This clonotype turned up a few times. The chain joins TRBV29-1 to TRBJ1-1; TRBD1 aligns across 9 bases. The ends lost 6 bases at V and 5 bases at J; junction bases unmatched: 4. The CDR3 covers 12 residues. Germline V CDR1 and CDR2: SQVTM, ANQGSEA. CDR3 coding DNA: TGCAGCGTGGACAGGGGAAGGACTGAAGCTTTCTTT. Translating it yields CSVDRGRTEAFF.

This clonotype came up many times. This chain uses TRBV5-1 with TRBJ2-5, with D perhaps TRBD2 (5 bases). V lost 0 bases to trimming and J lost 2 bases, with 14 bases between them. Germline-derived CDR1 and CDR2 are SGHRS and YFSETQ. This CDR3 comprises 16 residues. The CDR3 DNA is TGCGCCAGCAGCTTGGCCAGGTGGGAGACTCAAGAGACCCAGTACTTC. Translating it yields CASSLARWETQETQYF.

This clonotype was picked up many times. The rearrangement joins TRBV5-1 to TRBJ2-5, with D perhaps matching TRBD2 (6 bases). Trimming removed 1 base from V and 3 bases from J, with 7 bases in between. The CDR3 has 13 residues. From germline, CDR1 is SGHRS and CDR2 YFSETQ. The DNA for the CDR3 is TGCGCCAGCAGCTTGTGGGGGGAAGAGACCCAGTACTTC. Translated, it gives CASSLWGEETQYF.

This clonotype has at least ten counts. This chain links TRBV2 with TRBJ1-5; D gene uncertain. Germline V lookup: CDR1 SNHLY, CDR2 FYNNEI. With 11 bases removed from V and 1 base from J, the gap between germline ends came to 15 bases. This CDR3 region has 14 residues. CDR3 coding DNA: TGTGCCCCCCGGCCCTCCGGGAGCAATCAGCCCCAGCATTTT. It specifies CAPRPSGSNQPQHF.

This clonotype showed up many times. V is TRBV7-9 and J is TRBJ1-1; D is possibly TRBD1 (5 bases). In germline, CDR1 is SEHNR, CDR2 FQNEAQ (reference sequence). CDR3 length: 14 residues. V was shortened by 1 base and J by 5 bases, with 11 bases between the two germline ends. The CDR3 DNA reads TGTGCCAGCAGCTTAGTGGCAGGGTTAACTGAAGCTTTCTTT. Encoded protein: CASSLVAGLTEAFF.

This clonotype was found a few times. V gene TRBV5-5 combines with J gene TRBJ1-1; tentative D call: TRBD1 (5 bases). Per germline, CDR1 SGHKS and CDR2 YYEKEE (reference sequence). V lost 0 bases to trimming and J lost 7 bases, with 13 bases between them. The CDR3 is 14 residues long. CDR3 region: CASSLVTGVSEAFF. In nucleotides, the CDR3 is TGTGCCAGCAGCTTGGTTACAGGAGTAAGTGAAGCTTTCTTT.

This clonotype came up a few times. Here the CDR3 reads CASSAATDTEAFF. CDR3 sequence (DNA): TGCGCCAGCAGCGCGGCTACGGACACTGAAGCTTTCTTT. The rearrangement joins TRBV5-1 to TRBJ1-1, with D unclear. Germline V gene data show CDR1 as SGHRS and CDR2 as YFSETQ. V was trimmed by 4 bases and J by 3 bases, leaving 10 bases between them. The length of the CDR3 is 13 residues.

The table lists this clonotype with many counts. J is TRBJ2-1 and V is TRBV18, with D tentatively TRBD2 (5 bases). The germline V gene has CDR1 KGHSH and CDR2 LQKENI. Trimming shortened V by 3 bases and J by 10 bases, and 10 bases separated the two germline ends. The CDR3 is 12 amino acids. CDR3 bases: TGTGCCAGCTCACCTAGGACGGGGGAGCAGTTCTTC. Encoded protein: CASSPRTGEQFF.

The J gene is TRBJ2-3, the V gene TRBV7-2, with D possibly being TRBD1 (6 bases). V dropped 3 bases and J dropped 4 bases, with 14 bases sitting between them. The germline V gene encodes CDR1 SGHTA and CDR2 FQGNSA. The CDR3 sequence is 15 residues long. The CDR3 DNA reads as TGTGCCAGCAGCTTTGGGGGCAGTTCCTCAGATACGCAGTATTTT. Protein sequence: CASSFGGSSSDTQYF.

The chain is built from TRBV5-1 and TRBJ2-7; D is undetermined. The CDR3 runs to 13 residues. Germline V CDR1 and CDR2: SGHRS, YFSETQ. V shed 0 bases and J shed 2 bases, with 6 bases lying between them. In DNA form, the CDR3 reads TGCGCCAGCAGCTTGGACAGCCCCTACGAGCAGTACTTC. Translated, it gives CASSLDSPYEQYF.

With regard to this clonotype: A much bigger clone sits one base away, suggesting this may be a read error. In DNA form, the CDR3 reads TGTGCCAGCATTTTCGGTACAGATACGCAGTATTTT. Protein product: CASIFGTDTQYF. The chain joins TRBV12-3 or TRBV12-4 to TRBJ2-3; no reliable D call. The CDR3 runs to 12 residues. The V gene lost 7 bases and the J gene lost 3 bases, with 8 bases spanning the gap.

The chain combines TRBV5-1 with TRBJ2-3, with D maybe TRBD1 (6 bases). Per the germline V gene, CDR1 is SGHRS and CDR2 is YFSETQ. This CDR3 is 14 amino acids long. Trimming took off 4 bases at V and 4 bases at J, with 13 bases between the two ends. The CDR3 protein is CASSPTGIPDTQYF. The CDR3 DNA is TGCGCCAGCAGCCCCACAGGGATCCCAGATACGCAGTATTTT.

This clonotype was counted a few times. V gene TRBV29-1 combines with J gene TRBJ2-7; 8 positions match TRBD2. The V gene's germline CDR1 is SQVTM and CDR2 ANQGSEA. This CDR3 has 16 amino acids. V lost 4 bases, J lost 0 bases, and 11 bases stayed unmatched. The CDR3 spells CSVGGGGRSSSYEQYF. In DNA form, the CDR3 reads TGCAGCGTTGGGGGGGGCGGGAGGTCCAGCTCCTACGAGCAGTACTTC.

This clonotype was counted a few times. The rearrangement joins TRBV27 to TRBJ1-5; 12 positions match TRBD1. The junction had 12 bases not matched to a gene; V was cut back by 2 bases and J by 4 bases. The CDR3 has 19 residues. The germline CDR1 and CDR2 sequences are MNHEY and SMNVEV (reference sequence). The CDR3 sequence: CASSLRPGTGGRSNQPQHF. DNA for the CDR3: TGTGCCAGCAGTTTAAGGCCGGGGACAGGGGGCAGGTCTAATCAGCCCCAGCATTTT.

This chain joins TRBV30 and TRBJ1-1, with TRBD1 identical over 7 bases. V lost 1 base, J lost 0 bases, and 5 bases stayed unmatched. This CDR3 has 15 amino acids. Looked up from germline, CDR1 is GTSNPN and CDR2 is SVGIG (reference sequence). CDR3 in DNA: TGTGCCTGGAGTGCGACAGGGAACGTGAACACTGAAGCTTTCTTT. Amino acids: CAWSATGNVNTEAFF.

CDR3 residues: CSARGRNEKLFF. The CDR3 DNA is TGCAGTGCTAGAGGCAGAAATGAAAAACTGTTTTTT. This sequence joins TRBV20-1 and TRBJ1-4, with D hard to call. Germline CDR1 and CDR2: DFQATT and SNEGSKA (reference sequence). The CDR3 consists of 12 residues. V lost 1 base, J lost 5 bases, and 5 bases lay in between.

This clonotype was picked up many times. The V and J genes are TRBV20-1 and TRBJ2-5; 7 bases are shared with TRBD2. CDR1 is DFQATT, CDR2 SNEGSKA, per germline (reference sequence). The V segment lost 0 bases and the J segment 4 bases; nucleotides outside the gene matches: 14. There are 17 residues in the CDR3. The CDR3 DNA is TGCAGTGCTAGAGATTGGGGGGGAAGGGACTCCGGAGAGACCCAGTACTTC. It codes for CSARDWGGRDSGETQYF.

The chain is built from TRBV7-9 and TRBJ2-3; 9 nucleotides align to TRBD1. The V segment lost 4 bases and the J segment 5 bases; nucleotides outside the gene matches: 10. This CDR3 comprises 16 residues. Germline V gene sequence: CDR1 SEHNR, CDR2 FQNEAQ (reference sequence). The CDR3 DNA sequence: TGTGCCAGCAGCTCCGGACAGGGGAATCGTCGAGATACGCAGTATTTT. Translating it yields CASSSGQGNRRDTQYF.

The J gene is TRBJ2-5, the V gene TRBV27; TRBD1 matches 7 bases. Germline V gene data show CDR1 as MNHEY and CDR2 as SMNVEV (reference sequence). V shed 5 bases, J shed 4 bases, and the junction held 10 bases outside the gene matches. CDR3 length: 15 amino acids. CDR3: CASSPQTGIGETQYF. CDR3 sequence (DNA): TGTGCCAGCAGTCCCCAGACAGGGATAGGAGAGACCCAGTACTTC.

There are many counts of this clonotype. J is TRBJ2-1 and V is TRBV7-2; D is possibly TRBD1 (6 bases). CDR3 length: 15 amino acids. Trimming took off 1 base at V and 8 bases at J, with 15 bases between the two ends. CDR1 SGHTA and CDR2 FQGNSA come from the germline V gene. The CDR3 bases are TGTGCCAGCAGCTTAGTTGGAACAGGGCCCCATGAGCAGTTCTTC. Its translation is CASSLVGTGPHEQFF.

This chain connects TRBV28 to TRBJ2-5, with D possibly TRBD2 on 5 matching bases. V dropped 7 bases and J dropped 5 bases, with 17 bases sitting between them. The germline V gene encodes CDR1 MDHEN and CDR2 SYDVKM. The CDR3 is 14 amino acids. DNA of the CDR3: TGTGCCAGCACCAACGGAGGAGTTGGGGAGACCCAGTACTTC. This gives the protein CASTNGGVGETQYF. Drawing the rest from reference TRBV28 and TRBJ2-5, the complete variable domain is DVKVTQSSRYLVKRTGEKVFLECVQDMDHENMFWYRQDPGLGLRLIYFSYDVKMKEKGDIPEGYSVSREKKERFSLILESASTNQTSMYLCASTNGGVGETQYFGPGTRLLVL.